The 2 T cell receptor beta chains listed next were all sequenced from one sample in a study of long-term antiretroviral therapy in people with HIV. Survey-level resolution applied to immunoSEQ assay v3.0. Assay: immunoSEQ multiplex PCR; the TCRdb copy retains only in-frame clones and omits some. The sample contains approximately 13,000 clones, 70% to 85% of which appear only once. The sample was unsorted PBMCs, taken 0.4 years after starting antiretroviral therapy. Receptors were obtained from a man aged 30 to 39 with HIV.

This chain connects TRBV5-1 to TRBJ2-3, with D perhaps given as TRBD1 or TRBD2 (5 bases each). Germline values: CDR1 SGHRS, CDR2 YFSETQ. Trimming removed 2 bases at V and 2 bases at J, with 12 bases between. This CDR3 is built from 15 residues. The CDR3 loop reads CASSFVSGPTDTQYF. Here the CDR3 DNA reads TGCGCCAGCAGCTTTGTCTCGGGGCCCACAGATACGCAGTATTTT.

The genes are TRBV5-4 and TRBJ1-5; possible D gene TRBD1, 5 bases. The CDR3 is 14 residues long. V lost 4 bases, J lost 2 bases, and 10 bases lay in between. Germline V gene data show CDR1 as SGHNT and CDR2 as YYREEE (reference sequence). The CDR3 protein is CASSRDGGNQPQHF. The CDR3 DNA reads TGTGCCAGCAGCCGGGACGGTGGCAATCAGCCCCAGCATTTT.